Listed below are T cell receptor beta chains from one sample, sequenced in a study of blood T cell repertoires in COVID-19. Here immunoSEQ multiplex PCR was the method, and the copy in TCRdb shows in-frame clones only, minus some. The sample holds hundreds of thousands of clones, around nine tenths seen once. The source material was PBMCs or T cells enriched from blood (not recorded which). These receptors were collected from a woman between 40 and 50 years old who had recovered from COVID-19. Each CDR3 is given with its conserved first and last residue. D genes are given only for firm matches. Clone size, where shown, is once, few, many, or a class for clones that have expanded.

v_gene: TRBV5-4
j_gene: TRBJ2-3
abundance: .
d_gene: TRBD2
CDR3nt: TGTGCCAGCAGCCCGGGGGGGGTCAAGGGCACAACGCAGTATTTT
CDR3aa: CASSPGGVKGTTQYF

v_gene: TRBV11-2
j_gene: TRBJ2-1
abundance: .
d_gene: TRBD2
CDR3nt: TGTGCCAGCAGCTTAGAAAGGACTAGCGGGAGGCCTGAGCAGTTCTTC
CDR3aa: CASSLERTSGRPEQFF

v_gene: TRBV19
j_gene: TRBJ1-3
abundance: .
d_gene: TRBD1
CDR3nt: TGTGCCAGTAGTATAGATCGCCAGGGGGGCAACACCATATATTTT
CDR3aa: CASSIDRQGGNTIYF

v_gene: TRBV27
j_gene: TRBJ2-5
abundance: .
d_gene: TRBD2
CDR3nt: TGTGCCAGCAGTCCAACCAAGTCCGGGACTAGCGGGAGTTTAGAGACCCAGTACTTC
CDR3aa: CASSPTKSGTSGSLETQYF

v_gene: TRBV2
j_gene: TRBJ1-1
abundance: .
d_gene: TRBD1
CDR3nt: TGTGCCAGCAGTGGTGGGACAGGGGCTACTAACACTGAAGCTTTCTTT
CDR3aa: CASSGGTGATNTEAFF

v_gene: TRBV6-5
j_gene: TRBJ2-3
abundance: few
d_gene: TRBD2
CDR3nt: TGTGCCAGCAGCGACCAGACGGGAGGGGCTACGCAGTATTTT
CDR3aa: CASSDQTGGATQYF

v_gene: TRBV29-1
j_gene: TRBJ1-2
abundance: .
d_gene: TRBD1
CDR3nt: TGCAGCGTTCAAAAGACAGGGGGCAACTATGGCTACACCTTC
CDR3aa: CSVQKTGGNYGYTF

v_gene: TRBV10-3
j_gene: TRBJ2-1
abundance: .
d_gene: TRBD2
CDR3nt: TGTGCCATCAGTGATCCCGACTTCGGGAGGACCTCCGATGAGCAGTTCTTC
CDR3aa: CAISDPDFGRTSDEQFF

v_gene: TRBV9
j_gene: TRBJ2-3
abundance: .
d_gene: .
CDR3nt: TGTGCCAGCAGCGCAGCATTTGGGGGCCCAGATACGCAGTATTTT
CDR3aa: CASSAAFGGPDTQYF

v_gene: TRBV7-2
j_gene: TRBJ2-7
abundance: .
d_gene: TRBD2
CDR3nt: TGTGCCAGCAGCTTAGACGGACTAGCGGGAGAGCAGTACTTC
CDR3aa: CASSLDGLAGEQYF

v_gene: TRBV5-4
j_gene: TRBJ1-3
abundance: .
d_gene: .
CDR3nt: TGTGCCAGCAGCTTGACCAGGGGTCCTACTGGAAACACCATATATTTT
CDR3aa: CASSLTRGPTGNTIYF

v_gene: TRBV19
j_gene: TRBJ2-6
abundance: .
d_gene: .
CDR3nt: TGTGCCAGTAGTATTTGGAGGGCTGGGGCCAACGTCCTGACTTTC
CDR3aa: CASSIWRAGANVLTF

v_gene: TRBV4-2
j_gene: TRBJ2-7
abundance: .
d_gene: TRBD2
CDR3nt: TGTGCCAGCAGCCAAGATAGCGGGGTGGAGCAGTACTTC
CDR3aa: CASSQDSGVEQYF

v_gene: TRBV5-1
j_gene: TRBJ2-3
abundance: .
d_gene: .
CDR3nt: TGCGCCAGCAGCGCGGGGAGGAGAGATACGCAGTATTTT
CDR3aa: CASSAGRRDTQYF

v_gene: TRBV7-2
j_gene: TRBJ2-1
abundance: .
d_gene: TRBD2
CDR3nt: TGTGCCAGCAGCTCCTCCGGGACTAGCGGGTACAATGAGCAGTTCTTC
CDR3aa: CASSSSGTSGYNEQFF

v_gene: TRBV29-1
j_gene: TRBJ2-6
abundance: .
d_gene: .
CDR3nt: TGCAGCGTTGGGGTCAAGGGGAACTCCGGGGCCAACGTCCTGACTTTC
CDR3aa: CSVGVKGNSGANVLTF

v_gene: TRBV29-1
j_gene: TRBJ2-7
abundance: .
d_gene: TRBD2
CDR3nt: TGCAGCGTTGCTAGCGGGAGGAGCTACGAGCAGTACTTC
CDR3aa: CSVASGRSYEQYF

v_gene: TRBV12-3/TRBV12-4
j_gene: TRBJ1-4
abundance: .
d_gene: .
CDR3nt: TGTGCCAGCAAGCAAGGGGAGGGAAAACTGTTTTTT
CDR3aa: CASKQGEGKLFF

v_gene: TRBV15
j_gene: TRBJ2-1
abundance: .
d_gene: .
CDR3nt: TGTGCCACCAGCAGACCTCGGACTAACCACCTATACAATGAGCAGTTCTTC
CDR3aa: CATSRPRTNHLYNEQFF

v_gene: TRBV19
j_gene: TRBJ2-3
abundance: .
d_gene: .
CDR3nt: TGTGCCAGTAGTCCCGGGATAACGGGGGCGCAGTATTTT
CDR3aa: CASSPGITGAQYF

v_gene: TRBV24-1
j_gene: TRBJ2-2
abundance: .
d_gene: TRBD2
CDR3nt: TGTGCCACCAGGGGAGGGGAGGACACCGGGGAGCTGTTTTTT
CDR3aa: CATRGGEDTGELFF

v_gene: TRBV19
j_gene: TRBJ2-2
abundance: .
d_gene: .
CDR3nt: TGTGCCAGCTCTGACACCACGAACACCGGGGAGCTGTTTTTT
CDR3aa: CASSDTTNTGELFF

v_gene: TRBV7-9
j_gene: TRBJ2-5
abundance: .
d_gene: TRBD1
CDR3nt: TGTGCCAGCAGCTTAGACAGGGGCCAAGAGACCCAGTACTTC
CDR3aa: CASSLDRGQETQYF

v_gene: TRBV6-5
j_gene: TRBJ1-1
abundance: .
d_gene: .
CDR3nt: TGTGCCAGCAGTTACTTTCAGGGAACGAATGAAGCTTTCTTT
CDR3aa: CASSYFQGTNEAFF

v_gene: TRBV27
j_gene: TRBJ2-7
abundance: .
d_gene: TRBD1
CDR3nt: TGTGCCAGCCGCTGGACAGGTAGCTACGAGCAGTACTTC
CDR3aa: CASRWTGSYEQYF

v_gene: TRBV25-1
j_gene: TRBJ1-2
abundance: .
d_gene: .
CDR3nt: TGTGCCAGCAGTGAAATCGGCGGATTCTATGGCTACACCTTC
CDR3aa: CASSEIGGFYGYTF

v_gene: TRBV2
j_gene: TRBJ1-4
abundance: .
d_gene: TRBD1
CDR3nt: TGTGCCAGCAGGGGGACAGGGGGAACGATCGAAAAACTGTTTTTT
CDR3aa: CASRGTGGTIEKLFF

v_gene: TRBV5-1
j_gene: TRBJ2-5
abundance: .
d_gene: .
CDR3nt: TGCGCCAGCAGCTTGCTGGCGGGCGGCCAAGAGACCCAGTACTTC
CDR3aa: CASSLLAGGQETQYF

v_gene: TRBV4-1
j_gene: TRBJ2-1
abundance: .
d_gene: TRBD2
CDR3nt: TGCGCCGCTAGGTCATTAGCGGGAGCCTACAATGAGCAGTTCTTC
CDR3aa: CAARSLAGAYNEQFF

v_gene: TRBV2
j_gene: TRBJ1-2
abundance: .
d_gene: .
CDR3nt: TGTGCCAGCAGTTACGACAGAGGCGGCTACACCTTC
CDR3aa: CASSYDRGGYTF

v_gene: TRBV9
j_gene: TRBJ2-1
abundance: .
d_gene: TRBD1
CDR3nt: TGTGCCAGCAGCTCGGACAGGGTAAGCTCCTACAATGAGCAGTTCTTC
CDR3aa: CASSSDRVSSYNEQFF

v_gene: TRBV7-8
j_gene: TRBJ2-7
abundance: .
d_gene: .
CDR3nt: TGTGCCAGCAGCTCAGTTGGCAGGGTTTACGAGCAGTACTTC
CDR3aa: CASSSVGRVYEQYF

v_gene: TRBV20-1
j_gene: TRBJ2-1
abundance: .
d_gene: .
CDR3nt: TGCAGTGCTAGGCCAACAAATGAGCAGTTCTTC
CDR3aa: CSARPTNEQFF

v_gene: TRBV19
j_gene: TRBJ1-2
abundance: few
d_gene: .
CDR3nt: TGTGCCAGTAGTATAGAGAAGACAGCCTATGGCTACACCTTC
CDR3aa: CASSIEKTAYGYTF

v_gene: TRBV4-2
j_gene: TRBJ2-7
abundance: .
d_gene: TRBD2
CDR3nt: TGTGCCAGCAGCCAGGTCTGGACTAGCGGGAGGCAAAGCTCCTACGAGCAGTACTTC
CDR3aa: CASSQVWTSGRQSSYEQYF

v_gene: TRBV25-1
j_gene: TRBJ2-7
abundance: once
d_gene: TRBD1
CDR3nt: TGTGCCAGCAGCGCGAGAAGGACAGGGATTAACGAGCAGTACTTC
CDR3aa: CASSARRTGINEQYF

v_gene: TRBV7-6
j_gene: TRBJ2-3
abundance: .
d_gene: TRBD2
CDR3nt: TGTGCCAGCAGCTTAGAAGGGACTAGCGGGGGGGATACGCAGTATTTT
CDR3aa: CASSLEGTSGGDTQYF

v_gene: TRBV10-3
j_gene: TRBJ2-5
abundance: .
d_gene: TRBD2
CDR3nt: TGTGCCATCAGTGACCCGACTAGCGGGAGGCAAGAGACCCAGTACTTC
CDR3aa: CAISDPTSGRQETQYF

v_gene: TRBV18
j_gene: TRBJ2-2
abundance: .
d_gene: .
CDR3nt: TGTGCCAGCTCACCATCTAGACTGGATGGCACCGGGGAGCTGTTTTTT
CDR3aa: CASSPSRLDGTGELFF

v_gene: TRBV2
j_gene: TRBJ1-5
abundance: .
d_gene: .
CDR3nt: TGTGCCAGCAGTGAAGTGAGCGGCGCTTATAGCAATCAGCCCCAGCATTTT
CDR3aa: CASSEVSGAYSNQPQHF